This TCR beta chain was recovered during a study of T cell clones after liver transplantation. The sample holds one count of this clone. As yet, its antigen is unknown. This table comes from immunoSEQ multiplex PCR, and its TCRdb copy is limited to in-frame clones, with some not included. This sample yields about 51,000 clones, of which roughly nine tenths are seen a single time; around an eighth belongs to the top ten. Germline assignment: CDR1 MGHRA and CDR2 YSYEKL. V gave up 0 bases and J gave up 3 bases, with 9 bases separating them. This CDR3 has 15 residues. General study results and limits: Migration into the graft, not deletion, may explain lost graft donor-reactive T cells.

The receptor's source is a human patient who received a liver transplant. A share of the T cells may be of graft donor origin. The material sequenced was CD8+ T cells from blood, taken 12 months after liver transplant. This chain connects TRBV4-1 to TRBJ2-1; D gene uncertain. The CDR3, as DNA: TGCGCCAGCAGCCAAGACTGGAGCGACTACAATGAGCAGTTCTTC. Translated: CASSQDWSDYNEQFF.